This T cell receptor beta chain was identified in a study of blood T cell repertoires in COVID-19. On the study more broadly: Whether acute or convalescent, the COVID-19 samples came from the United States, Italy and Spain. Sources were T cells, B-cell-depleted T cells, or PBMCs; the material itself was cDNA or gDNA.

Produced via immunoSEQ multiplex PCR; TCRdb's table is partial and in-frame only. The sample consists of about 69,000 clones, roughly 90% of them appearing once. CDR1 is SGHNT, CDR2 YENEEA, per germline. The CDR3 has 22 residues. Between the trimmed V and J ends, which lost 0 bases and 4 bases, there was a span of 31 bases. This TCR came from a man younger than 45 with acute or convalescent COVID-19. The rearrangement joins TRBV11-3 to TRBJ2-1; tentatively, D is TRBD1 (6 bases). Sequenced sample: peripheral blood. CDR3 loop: CASSLDAGSGPDKTGSYNEQFF. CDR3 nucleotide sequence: TGTGCCAGCAGCTTAGATGCAGGCTCGGGGCCTGATAAGACAGGATCTTACAATGAGCAGTTCTTC.